A single T cell receptor (beta chain) is shown here with its context. The sample comes from a study of blood T cell repertoires in COVID-19. Produced via immunoSEQ multiplex PCR; TCRdb's table is partial and in-frame only. In the table there are over 100,000 clones, 84% of which are singletons. The CDR3 loop spans 13 amino acids. Trimming took 4 bases from V and 3 from J, leaving 10 bases between them. The germline V gene encodes CDR1 LGHNA and CDR2 YSLEER. Sequencing input: PBMCs or T cells enriched from blood (not recorded which). The chain has TRBV4-3 and TRBJ2-7, with a weak D call TRBD1 (6 bases). This TCR was sampled from a woman aged 25 to 39 who had recovered from COVID-19. The CDR3, as DNA: TGCGCCAGCAGCCCCGGGACAATCTACGAGCAGTACTTC. Its protein is CASSPGTIYEQYF.